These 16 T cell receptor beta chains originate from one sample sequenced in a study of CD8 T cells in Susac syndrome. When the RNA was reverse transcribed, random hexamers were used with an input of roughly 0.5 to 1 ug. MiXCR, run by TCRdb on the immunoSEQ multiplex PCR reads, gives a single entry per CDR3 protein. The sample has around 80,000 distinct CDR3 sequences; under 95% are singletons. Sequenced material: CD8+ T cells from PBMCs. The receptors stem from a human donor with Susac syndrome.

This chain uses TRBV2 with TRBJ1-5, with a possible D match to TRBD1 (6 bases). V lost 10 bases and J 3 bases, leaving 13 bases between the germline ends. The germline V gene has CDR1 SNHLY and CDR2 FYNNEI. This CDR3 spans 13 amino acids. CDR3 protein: CAKSQGINQPQHF. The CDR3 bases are TGTGCCAAGTCACAGGGAATCAATCAGCCCCAGCATTTT.

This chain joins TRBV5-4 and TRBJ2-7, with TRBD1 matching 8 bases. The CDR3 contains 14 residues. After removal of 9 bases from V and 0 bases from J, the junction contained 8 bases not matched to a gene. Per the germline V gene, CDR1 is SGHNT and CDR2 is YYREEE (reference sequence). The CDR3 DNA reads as TGTGCCACTGCGGACAGGGTCGTCTCCTACGAGCAGTACTTC. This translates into CATADRVVSYEQYF.

Here the CDR3 reads CAWSLGQGAYEQYF. CDR3 bases: TGTGCCTGGAGCCTCGGACAGGGGGCCTACGAGCAGTACTTC. The rearrangement uses TRBV30 and TRBJ2-7; 10 positions match TRBD1. Germline CDR1 reads GTSNPN; CDR2 reads SVGIG (reference sequence). This CDR3 region has 14 residues. V lost 3 bases, J lost 2 bases, and 4 bases stayed unmatched.

Here the CDR3 reads CASSDPPPSGGDRSYNEQFF. CDR3 in DNA: TGTGCCAGCAGCGACCCCCCTCCTAGCGGGGGGGATAGGTCCTACAATGAGCAGTTCTTC. This chain joins TRBV11-1 and TRBJ2-1; TRBD2 matches at 12 bases. With V trimmed by 5 bases and J by 1 base, 15 bases remained unmatched. The CDR3 totals 20 residues. Germline CDR1 is SGHAT and CDR2 is FQDESV (reference sequence). The full variable domain, with the rest looked up from reference TRBV11-1 and TRBJ2-1, is EAEVAQSPRYKITEKSQAVAFWCDPISGHATLYWYRQILGQGPELLVQFQDESVVDDSQLPKDRFSAERLKGVDSTLKIQPAELGDSAMYLCASSDPPPSGGDRSYNEQFFGPGTRLTVL.

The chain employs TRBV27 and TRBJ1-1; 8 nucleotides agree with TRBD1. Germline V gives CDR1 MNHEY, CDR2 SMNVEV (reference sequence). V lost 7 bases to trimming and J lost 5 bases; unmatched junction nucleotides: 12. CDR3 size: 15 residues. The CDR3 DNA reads TGTGCCAGCACAGTTTATCAGGGGGCGAGAACTGAAGCTTTCTTT. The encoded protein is CASTVYQGARTEAFF.

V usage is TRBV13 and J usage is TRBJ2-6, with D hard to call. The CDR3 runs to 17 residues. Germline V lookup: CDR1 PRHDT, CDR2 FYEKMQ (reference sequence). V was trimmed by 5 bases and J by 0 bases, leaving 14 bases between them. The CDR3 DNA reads TGTGCCAGCAGCGGAGCCCCAGCCAGCTCTGGGGCCAACGTCCTGACTTTC. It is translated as CASSGAPASSGANVLTF.

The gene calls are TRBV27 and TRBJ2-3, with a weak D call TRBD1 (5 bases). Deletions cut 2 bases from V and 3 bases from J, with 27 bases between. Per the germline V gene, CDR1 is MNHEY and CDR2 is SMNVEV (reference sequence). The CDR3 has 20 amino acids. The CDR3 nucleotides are TGTGCCAGCAGTTTACTTCCTGCAGGGTACTTTAGCTCGAGAACAGATACGCAGTATTTT. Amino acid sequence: CASSLLPAGYFSSRTDTQYF.

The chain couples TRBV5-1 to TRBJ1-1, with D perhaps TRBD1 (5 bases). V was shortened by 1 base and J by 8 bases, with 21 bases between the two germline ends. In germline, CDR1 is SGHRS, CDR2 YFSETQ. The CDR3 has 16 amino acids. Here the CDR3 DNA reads TGCGCCAGCAGCTTGTATGGCAGGGCCGGTCCTCCAGAAGCTTTCTTT. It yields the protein CASSLYGRAGPPEAFF.

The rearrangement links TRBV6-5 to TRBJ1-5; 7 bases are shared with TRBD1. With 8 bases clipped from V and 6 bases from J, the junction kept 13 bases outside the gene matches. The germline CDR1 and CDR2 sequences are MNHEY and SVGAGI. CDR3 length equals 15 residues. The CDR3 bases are TGTGCCAGCGCGACAGGGACGGAGGGTGGTCAGCCCCAGCATTTT. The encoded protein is CASATGTEGGQPQHF.

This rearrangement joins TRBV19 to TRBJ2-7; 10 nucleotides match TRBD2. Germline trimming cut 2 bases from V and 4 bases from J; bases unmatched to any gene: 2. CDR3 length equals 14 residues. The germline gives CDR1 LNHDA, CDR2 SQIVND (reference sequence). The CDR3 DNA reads TGTGCCAGTAGTATAACTAGCGGGACATACGAGCAGTACTTC. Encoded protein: CASSITSGTYEQYF.

The CDR3 DNA sequence: TGTGCCATCAGTGGGAGCGGGGAAGTGAACAATGAGCAGTTCTTC. It encodes CAISGSGEVNNEQFF. The chain links TRBV10-3 to TRBJ2-1; TRBD2 matches 7 bases. V lost 4 bases, J lost 5 bases, and 8 bases stayed unmatched. The CDR3 has 15 amino acids. Germline V gene sequence: CDR1 ENHRY, CDR2 SYGVKD.

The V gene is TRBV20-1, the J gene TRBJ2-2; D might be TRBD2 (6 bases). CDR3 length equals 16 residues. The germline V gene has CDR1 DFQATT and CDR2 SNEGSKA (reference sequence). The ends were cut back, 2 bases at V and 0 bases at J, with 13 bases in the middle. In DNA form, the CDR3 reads TGCAGTGCTAGATCGGGGGTCTTCTCGAACACCGGGGAGCTGTTTTTT. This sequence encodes CSARSGVFSNTGELFF.

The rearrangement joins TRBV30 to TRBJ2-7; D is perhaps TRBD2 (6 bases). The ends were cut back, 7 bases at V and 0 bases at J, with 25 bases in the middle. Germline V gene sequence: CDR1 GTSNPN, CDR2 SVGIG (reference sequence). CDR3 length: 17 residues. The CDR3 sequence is CASRGLALTTTSYEQYF. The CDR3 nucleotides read TGTGCCTCCCGGGGACTGGCCCTTACCACCACCTCCTACGAGCAGTACTTC. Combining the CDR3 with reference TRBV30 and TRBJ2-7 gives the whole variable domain SQTIHQWPATLVQPVGSPLSLECTVEGTSNPNLYWYRQAAGRGLQLLFYSVGIGQISSEVPQNLSASRPQDRQFILSSKKLLLSDSGFYLCASRGLALTTTSYEQYFGPGTRLTVT.

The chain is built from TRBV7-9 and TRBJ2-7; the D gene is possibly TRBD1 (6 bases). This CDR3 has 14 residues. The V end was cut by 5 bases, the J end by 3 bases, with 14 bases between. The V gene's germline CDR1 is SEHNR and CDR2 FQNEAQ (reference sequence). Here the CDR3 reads CASSPRDTLYEQYF. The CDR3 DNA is TGTGCCAGCAGCCCCCGGGACACTCTCTACGAGCAGTACTTC.

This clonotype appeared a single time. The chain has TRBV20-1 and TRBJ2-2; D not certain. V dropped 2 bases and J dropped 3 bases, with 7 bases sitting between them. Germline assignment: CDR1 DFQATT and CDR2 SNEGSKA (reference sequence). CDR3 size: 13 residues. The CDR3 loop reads CSARTDHTGELFF. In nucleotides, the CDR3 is TGCAGTGCTAGAACGGACCACACCGGGGAGCTGTTTTTT.

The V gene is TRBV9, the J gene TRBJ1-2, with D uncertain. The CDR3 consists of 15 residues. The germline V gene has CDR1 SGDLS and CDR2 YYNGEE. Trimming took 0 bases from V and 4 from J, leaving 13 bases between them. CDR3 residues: CASSVGQEGGYGYTF. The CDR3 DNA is TGTGCCAGCAGCGTAGGGCAGGAGGGAGGCTATGGCTACACCTTC.